This T cell receptor (beta chain) was retrieved from a study of blood T cell repertoires in COVID-19 (dated by TCRdb to about 2020). About the study as a whole: Samples from collaborators originated in the United States, Italy and Spain and spanned both the acute and convalescent phases of COVID-19. The prospective study material was composed of cDNA or gDNA derived from T cells, B-cell-depleted T cells, or PBMCs. Subjects who had been exposed to COVID-19, were actively infected with it, or had recovered from it provided the deeply sampled blood TCRbeta repertoires that made up the dataset. A freely available public database, intended as a resource for researchers studying the immune response to SARS-CoV-2, is where the repertoires were released. The samples were drawn from the first 160 participants of the ongoing ImmuneRACE study and from over 950 subjects provided by 6 global collaborators. A de-identified subject ID, COVID-19 status, age in years and sex were almost always included in the sample metadata. Where HLA class I and class II types were available, the types were taken from metadata supplied by the sample provider, not from assay-based typing.

The collaborating institutions used their own protocols to collect whole blood in K2EDTA tubes. For TCRbeta analysis, collaborators shipped samples as frozen whole blood, isolated PBMCs, or DNA extracted from either of those sample types. TCRbeta CDR3 regions were amplified from genomic DNA by means of the immunoSEQ Assay, a bias-controlled multiplex PCR. The study's processing was this. Nucleated cell counts per sample were estimated from amplification of reference gene primers within the assay. To quantify the absolute abundance of each unique TCRbeta CDR3 rearrangement, sequence reads were collapsed and filtered. Productive Simpson clonality was computed per sample as the square root of Simpson's diversity index over productive rearrangements. As stored in TCRdb, this immuneACCESS dataset retains in-frame rearrangements with V and J assigned. A fraction of the clones does not appear; measured against another copy, unresolved V genes explain less than half of the discrepancy, and the remainder lacks a known reason. For V, J and clone size, that table is used; D and trimming come from the DNA. This sample lists a few hundred thousand clones; more than 75% were detected once. The ten largest clones add up to about 2.9% of the sample.

Worth noting for this clone: No antigen is known for it. Base qualities are not provided; no much larger clone lies one nucleotide away.

Results and caveats for the whole study, not just this receptor: The amount of clinical and demographic metadata varied by source and participant and was provided uncurated.

The sample comprised peripheral blood. The sequence derives from a man between 60 and 75 years old with acute or convalescent COVID-19.

This receptor carries the CDR3 CASSPGGSYEQYF. The DNA is as follows: TGCGCCAGCAGCCCGGGGGGTTCCTACGAGCAGTACTTC. The V and J genes are TRBV5-1 and TRBJ2-7, and TRBD2 aligns with 7 junction nucleotides. Counted from cysteine to phenylalanine, this CDR3 has 13 amino acids. Of all the DNA, just the CDR3 is kept, 39 bases in frame from base 1. From V the trimming removes 4 bases and from J it removes 1 base, while the gene matches leave 2 bases of the junction unaccounted for. The germline V gene provides CDR1 SGHRS and CDR2 YFSETQ.